The present T cell receptor beta chain was sequenced within a study of T cells in Graves' hyperthyroidism and ophthalmopathy (dated by TCRdb to between 2017 and 2020). Study-wide context: TCR V-J signatures able to tell the groups apart were searched for in a discovery cohort of 90 to 100 patients, of whom approximately 40 had Graves' ophthalmopathy and some 60 had stable Graves' hyperthyroidism. Prospective prediction of ophthalmopathy was tested in an independent validation cohort consisting of roughly 20 hyperthyroidism patients and around 16 patients who later progressed to ophthalmopathy. The approximately 100 discovery patients were randomly divided into training and test sets at a 7:3 ratio. In addition, the study compared T-cell repertoires in thyroid tissue and in blood from over 5 Graves' hyperthyroidism patients. Following sampling, methimazole starting at 30 mg daily was given to hyperthyroidism patients, and high-dose intravenous methylprednisolone was given to ophthalmopathy patients. According to the paper, TCR Vbeta CDR3 sequencing was carried out on 135 peripheral blood samples, which came from under 50 ophthalmopathy, around 75 hyperthyroidism and roughly 17 progressor patients.

Any patient with an uncontrolled infection, another autoimmune disease, pregnancy or lactation was excluded. Diagnoses were based on clinical symptoms, serum thyroxine and TRAb, thyroid ultrasound and orbital computed tomography. Total RNA was extracted with Trizol reagent, and quality was checked on an Agilent 2100 Bioanalyzer. Details on this clonotype: It has no known antigen specificity. No base quality values were provided; no much bigger clone lies one nucleotide off.

Amplification of TCR beta CDR3 regions was carried out from RNA transcripts. The TCR CDR3 was subjected to a first round of RT-PCR using the HTBI primer set and the Qiagen OneStep RT-PCR kit. Libraries were constructed in a second round of multiplex PCR, after which size selection and purification were carried out. Sequencing of the libraries was done on an Illumina HiSeq2000 using paired-end 100 bp reads. On the study's bioinformatics: SOAPnuke was used to process the raw data, with reads discarded if the reads contained adapters or uncalled bases, had a mean Phred below 15, or lacked an exact constant-primer or identifier match. High-quality paired reads were merged with COPE v1.2.5, and unique nucleotide sequences were defined as clonotypes. Clonotypes were aligned to IMGT TRBV, TRBD and TRBJ reference segments using MiTCR v1.1. The analysis included only V-J combinations with a frequency above 0.0001, which together covered around 99% of the repertoires. A TCS score was defined as the ratio of F50 (clonal expansion) to E x V (chaos), with BLOSUM62-based TCRdist applied between CDR3 peptides within each V-J. Welch's t-statistics and random forest reduced several hundred V-J features to 10 to 15, which were used in a naive Bayes classifier (R e1071). The Morisita-Horn index was used to measure how similar the thyroid and blood repertoires were. TCRdb passed the public sequencing reads through fastp at Q25 and MiXCR, retaining productive beta sequences. Every CDR3 protein is listed once, alongside the most common genes and DNA of its rows. The V and J calls and clone size are TCRdb's, not the authors'. The sample table shows hundreds of thousands of distinct CDR3 sequences, and approximately 42% are seen once. Less than 9% of the sample is held by the ten biggest clonotypes.

According to the germline V gene (reference sequence), CDR1 reads DFQATT and CDR2 reads SNEGSKA. V is reduced by 1 base and J by 6 bases, leaving a spacing of 16 bases between them. The CDR3 sequence holds 15 residues, the cysteine and phenylalanine included. Only CDR3 DNA is held: 45 bases, read in frame from base 1. Broader findings and caveats from the paper: In cross-validation, a model built on a 13 V-J signature told ophthalmopathy apart from stable hyperthyroidism with just under 90% sensitivity and around 84% specificity, and in testing the same model reached 80%/75%. During validation, the model predicted progression to ophthalmopathy a median of roughly 7.1 months ahead of onset, with around 71% sensitivity and almost 75% specificity. No statistical method was used to set the sample size in advance, and investigators knew the group allocation. Most expanded thyroid clonotypes (frequency above 0.001) were also found in blood, which suggests that blood repertoires may mirror thyroid immune responses.

The sequence was obtained from an adult man with Graves' disease, either hyperthyroidism or ophthalmopathy (not recorded which). The sample consisted of peripheral blood or thyroid tissue (not recorded which). The V gene is TRBV20-1 and the J gene is TRBJ1-5, and perhaps TRBD1 as D gene, on 5 matching bases. The bases are TGCAGTGCTAGAGGTAGGCGGGGCGGAGGTCAGCCCCAGCATTTT. This gives the protein CSARGRRGGGQPQHF.